These 14 T cell receptor beta chains originate from one sample sequenced in a study of blood T cell repertoires in COVID-19. Some clones are missing from TCRdb's copy, which holds only in-frame ones; the method was immunoSEQ multiplex PCR. The sample shows 240,000 or so clones, more than 80% of them seen only once. The sample taken for sequencing was peripheral blood. The source of these receptors is a woman of 80 years or more with COVID-19, enrolled during active disease.

The V and J genes are TRBV5-6 and TRBJ2-4, with TRBD2 matching over 11 bases. The CDR3 totals 19 residues. Germline CDR1 reads SGHDT; CDR2 reads YYEEEE. V lost 5 bases and J lost 0; bases outside the gene matches: 13. CDR3: CASSGKTSGVFLAKNIQYF. The CDR3 DNA reads as TGTGCCAGCAGTGGAAAGACTAGCGGGGTATTTCTAGCCAAAAACATTCAGTACTTC.

This chain connects TRBV6-2 or TRBV6-3 to TRBJ1-2; the match to TRBD1 covers 7 bases. Losses at the gene ends were 6 bases for V and 7 bases for J; bases not matched to a gene: 8. From germline, CDR1 is MNHEY and CDR2 SVGEGT. The length of the CDR3 is 13 residues. In nucleotides, the CDR3 is TGTGCCAGCAGCACCGACAGGGAACGTGGCTACACCTTC. Its translation: CASSTDRERGYTF.

V and J are TRBV28 and TRBJ1-1; TRBD1 is a possible D gene (6 bases). The CDR3 extends over 18 amino acids. From germline, CDR1 is MDHEN and CDR2 SYDVKM. The V gene lost 6 bases and the J gene lost 4 bases, with 27 bases spanning the gap. The CDR3 bases are TGTGCCAGCAGCTACCCCGGGACACCCCCCCGGCGGCGCACTGAAGCTTTCTTT. Translating it yields CASSYPGTPPRRRTEAFF.

V is TRBV28 and J is TRBJ2-7; D may be TRBD1 (5 bases). With 3 bases removed from V and 0 bases from J, the gap between germline ends came to 9 bases. Germline V gene lookup returns CDR1 MDHEN and CDR2 SYDVKM. The CDR3 spans 14 residues. The CDR3 protein is CASSFWGSSYEQYF. In DNA form, the CDR3 reads TGTGCCAGCAGTTTCTGGGGCAGCTCCTACGAGCAGTACTTC.

The genes are TRBV5-1 and TRBJ2-7, with 11 bases lining up with TRBD1. V shed 4 bases and J 5 bases; nucleotides not matched to a gene: 5. The CDR3 loop spans 14 amino acids. Germline V gene sequence: CDR1 SGHRS, CDR2 YFSETQ. CDR3 DNA: TGCGCCAGCAGCCCCGGGACAGGGGGAAACGAGCAGTACTTC. Amino acids: CASSPGTGGNEQYF.

The rearrangement links TRBV5-4 to TRBJ2-3; 9 nucleotides line up with TRBD1. The CDR3 runs 15 residues. The V gene's germline CDR1 is SGHNT and CDR2 YYREEE (reference sequence). After removal of 3 bases from V and 4 bases from J, the junction contained 6 bases not matched to a gene. The CDR3 loop is CASSSPGQGPDTQYF. CDR3 DNA: TGTGCCAGCAGCTCCCCGGGACAGGGCCCAGATACGCAGTATTTT.

J is TRBJ1-5 and V is TRBV19; tentative D call: TRBD1 (6 bases). Germline loops: CDR1 LNHDA, CDR2 SQIVND (reference sequence). V lost 5 bases, J lost 0 bases, and 20 bases lay in between. The CDR3 runs 18 residues. The chain's CDR3 is CASSEVQGRAYSNQPQHF. Written as DNA, the CDR3 is TGTGCCAGTAGTGAGGTCCAGGGGAGGGCTTATAGCAATCAGCCCCAGCATTTT.

The chain is built from TRBV7-2 and TRBJ2-5, with a possible D match to TRBD2 (5 bases). CDR3 length: 13 amino acids. Trimming cost V 7 bases and J 4 bases, with 13 bases left between them. From germline, CDR1 is SGHTA and CDR2 FQGNSA. CDR3 DNA sequence: TGTGCCAGCAAAGGTCCCGCGGGAGAGACCCAGTACTTC. Residues: CASKGPAGETQYF.

J is TRBJ1-6 and V is TRBV7-6; D is unresolved. The CDR3 covers 16 residues. V was pared by 5 bases and J by 2 bases, with 13 bases between. Germline V lookup: CDR1 SGHVS, CDR2 FNYEAQ. The chain's CDR3 is CASSERVGPYNSPLHF. For the CDR3, the DNA is TGTGCCAGCAGCGAAAGAGTTGGGCCCTATAATTCACCCCTCCACTTT.

The chain employs TRBV11-2 and TRBJ2-3; the match to TRBD2 covers 9 bases. This CDR3 spans 16 amino acids. V gave up 5 bases and J gave up 6 bases; unmatched junction bases: 12. Germline V lookup: CDR1 SGHAT, CDR2 FQNNGV. CDR3: CASSPQSGGPRDTQYF. In DNA, the CDR3 is TGTGCCAGCAGCCCCCAGAGCGGGGGGCCTAGGGATACGCAGTATTTT.

The chain joins TRBV5-1 to TRBJ2-3; no definite D call. CDR3 size: 14 residues. Germline V CDR1 and CDR2: SGHRS, YFSETQ. V lost 4 bases and J lost 1, with 10 bases in between. CDR3 region: CASSPVAGTDTQYF. In DNA, the CDR3 is TGCGCCAGCAGCCCGGTTGCGGGCACAGATACGCAGTATTTT.

This sequence joins TRBV10-3 and TRBJ2-1, with D unresolved. Germline V gene data show CDR1 as ENHRY and CDR2 as SYGVKD. CDR3 length: 11 residues. Trimming removed 8 bases from V and 9 bases from J, with 11 bases in between. CDR3 DNA: TGTGCCATCGGATCTGGGCGTGAGCAGTTCTTC. This codes for CAIGSGREQFF.

Ten or more counts support this clone. The rearrangement joins TRBV29-1 to TRBJ2-7; D uncertain. The ends were cut back, 4 bases at V and 0 bases at J, with 7 bases in the middle. CDR3 size: 12 residues. From germline, CDR1 is SQVTM and CDR2 ANQGSEA. The CDR3 DNA is TGCAGCGTTGGAACAGACTCCTACGAGCAGTACTTC. This encodes CSVGTDSYEQYF.

The chain carries TRBV6-2 or TRBV6-3 and TRBJ2-3; 9 positions match TRBD1. J lost 2 bases, V lost 5 bases, and 5 bases had no gene match. Germline V gives CDR1 MNHEY, CDR2 SVGEGT. The CDR3 extends over 15 amino acids. The CDR3 DNA follows: TGTGCCAGCAGTCGGGGACAGGGCCCCACAGATACGCAGTATTTT. It encodes CASSRGQGPTDTQYF.